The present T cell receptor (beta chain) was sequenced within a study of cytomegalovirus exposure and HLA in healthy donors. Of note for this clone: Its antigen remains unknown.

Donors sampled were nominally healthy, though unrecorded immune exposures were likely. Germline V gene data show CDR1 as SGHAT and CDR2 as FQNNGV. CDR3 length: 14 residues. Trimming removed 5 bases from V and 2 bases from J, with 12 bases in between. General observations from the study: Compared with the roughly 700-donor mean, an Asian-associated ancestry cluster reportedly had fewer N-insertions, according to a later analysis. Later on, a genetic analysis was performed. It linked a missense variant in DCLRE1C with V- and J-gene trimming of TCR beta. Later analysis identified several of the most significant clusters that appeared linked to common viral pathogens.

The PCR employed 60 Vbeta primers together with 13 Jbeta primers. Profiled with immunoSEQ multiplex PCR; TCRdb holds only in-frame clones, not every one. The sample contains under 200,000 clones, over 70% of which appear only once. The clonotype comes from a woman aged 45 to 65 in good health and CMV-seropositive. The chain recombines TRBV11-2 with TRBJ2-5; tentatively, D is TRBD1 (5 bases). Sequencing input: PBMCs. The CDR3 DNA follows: TGTGCCAGCAGCCAATCGCAGGGTCAAGAGACCCAGTACTTC. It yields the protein CASSQSQGQETQYF. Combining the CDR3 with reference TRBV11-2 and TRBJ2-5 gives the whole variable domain EAGVAQSPRYKIIEKRQSVAFWCNPISGHATLYWYQQILGQGPKLLIQFQNNGVVDDSQLPKDRFSAERLKGVDSTLKIQPAKLEDSAVYLCASSQSQGQETQYFGPGTRLLVL.